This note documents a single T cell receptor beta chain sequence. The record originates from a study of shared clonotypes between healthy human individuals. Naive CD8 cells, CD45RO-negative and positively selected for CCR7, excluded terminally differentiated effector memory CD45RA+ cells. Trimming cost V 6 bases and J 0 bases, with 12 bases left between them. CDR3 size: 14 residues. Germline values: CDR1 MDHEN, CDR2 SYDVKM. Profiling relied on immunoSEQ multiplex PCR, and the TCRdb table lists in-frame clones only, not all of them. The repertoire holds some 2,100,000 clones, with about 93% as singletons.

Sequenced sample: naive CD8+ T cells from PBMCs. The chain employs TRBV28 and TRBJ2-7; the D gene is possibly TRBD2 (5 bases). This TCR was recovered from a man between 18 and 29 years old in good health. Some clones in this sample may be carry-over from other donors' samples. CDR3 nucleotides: TGTGCCAGCAGCTCCCCGGGGAGCTCCTACGAGCAGTACTTC. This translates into CASSSPGSSYEQYF.